A single sample gave rise to the 17 T cell receptor beta chains below, sequenced in a study of T-cell memory formation after mild COVID-19. TCRdb re-derived calls from the 5' RACE reads in MiXCR, one entry per CDR3 protein. Of 350,000 to 450,000 distinct CDR3 sequences detected, around 28% appear once; the ten largest clones hold approximately 13%. Sequences were obtained from PBMCs or a T cell subset sorted from them (not recorded which). Receptor source: an adult woman who had mild COVID-19 (a few samples of this study predate the infection). Cell type and time point are not known.

This clonotype turned up a few times. This chain connects TRBV12-3 or TRBV12-4 to TRBJ2-7; 7 bases agree with TRBD1. The ends lost 5 bases at V and 7 bases at J; junction bases unmatched: 8. This CDR3 is built from 13 residues. CDR3 DNA: TGTGCCAGCAGTCCAGGGGGTGCGAGGGAGCAGTACTTC. Its protein is CASSPGGAREQYF.

This chain links TRBV20-1 with TRBJ2-5; TRBD1 or TRBD2 may be the D gene (5 bases each). The CDR3 totals 14 residues. V was trimmed by 2 bases and J by 5 bases, leaving 15 bases between them. The germline V gene encodes CDR1 DFQATT and CDR2 SNEGSKA (reference sequence). Here the CDR3 reads CSARRGGSAETQYF. CDR3 DNA: TGCAGTGCTAGACGGGGCGGCTCTGCGGAGACCCAGTACTTC.

This clonotype showed up just once. CDR3 nucleotide sequence: TGTGCCAGCAGTTTAGCAGGGCCTTGGGCTAATGAAAAACTGTTTTTT. Translation: CASSLAGPWANEKLFF. V usage is TRBV12-3 or TRBV12-4 and J usage is TRBJ1-4; no definite D call. The germline V and J ends were trimmed by 0 bases and 3 bases, with 11 bases remaining between them. The CDR3 has 16 residues.

The table lists this clonotype with many counts. The chain carries TRBV5-1 and TRBJ2-1, with no clear D. The CDR3 is 15 residues long. With 0 bases removed from V and 0 bases from J, the gap between germline ends came to 7 bases. Germline V gene lookup returns CDR1 SGHRS and CDR2 YFSETQ. The CDR3 nucleotides read TGCGCCAGCAGCTTGGTAGCAGACTCCTACAATGAGCAGTTCTTC. It yields the protein CASSLVADSYNEQFF.

The sample holds a few counts of this clonotype. The CDR3 is CATSSVGTGGWQETQYF. In DNA, the CDR3 is TGTGCCACCAGCAGCGTCGGGACTGGGGGCTGGCAAGAGACCCAGTACTTC. The gene calls are TRBV15 and TRBJ2-5; D possibly matches TRBD1 or TRBD2 (6 bases each). V was pared by 3 bases and J by 2 bases, with 19 bases between. Germline V gene data show CDR1 as LNHNV and CDR2 as YYDKDF (reference sequence). The CDR3 is made up of 17 amino acids.

This clonotype was counted a few times. The V and J genes are TRBV6-4 and TRBJ2-7; D uncertain. Germline CDR1 reads MRHNA; CDR2 reads SNTAGT. V dropped 4 bases and J dropped 2 bases, with 9 bases sitting between them. There are 13 residues in the CDR3. CDR3 sequence reads: CASSGVGPYEQYF. The CDR3 nucleotides read TGTGCCAGCAGTGGGGTCGGCCCCTACGAGCAGTACTTC.

This chain links TRBV29-1 with TRBJ1-3; the D is unclear. V lost 2 bases and J 11 bases, leaving 13 bases between the germline ends. Germline V gives CDR1 SQVTM, CDR2 ANQGSEA. CDR3 length: 12 residues. The CDR3 loop is CSVESIGASIYF. As DNA, the CDR3 is TGCAGCGTTGAAAGTATCGGAGCTTCCATATATTTT.

In its sample, this clonotype was seen a few times. The missing conserved phenylalanine or tryptophan at the end of this CDR3 makes a read error likely. The V gene is TRBV29-1, the J gene TRBJ2-7; possibly TRBD2 for D (6 bases). The CDR3 is 13 amino acids. The V end was cut by 3 bases, the J end by 6 bases, with 15 bases between. Looked up from germline, CDR1 is SQVTM and CDR2 is ANQGSEA. The CDR3 DNA reads as TGCAGCGTTGAGGGGACTGGAGACCGCGAGCAGTACTAC. Its protein is CSVEGTGDREQYY.

This clonotype has only one observation. The chain carries TRBV29-1 and TRBJ1-2; TRBD1 matches 7 bases. The germline V gene has CDR1 SQVTM and CDR2 ANQGSEA. V dropped 0 bases and J dropped 5; count of bases not matched to a gene: 9. The CDR3 is made up of 15 amino acids. The CDR3 is CSVEDSGTASYGYTF. DNA for the CDR3: TGCAGCGTTGAAGATTCCGGGACAGCCAGTTATGGCTACACCTTC. The whole variable domain, remainder taken from reference TRBV29-1 and TRBJ1-2, is SAVISQKPSRDICQRGTSLTIQCQVDSQVTMMFWYRQQPGQSLTLIATANQGSEATYESGFVIDKFPISRPNLTFSTLTVSNMSPEDSSIYLCSVEDSGTASYGYTFGSGTRLTVV.

This clonotype was observed a few times. The chain uses TRBV5-1 and TRBJ2-3; 12 positions match TRBD2. The CDR3 consists of 16 residues. Unmatched junction bases numbered 6, after V lost 4 bases and J lost 3 bases. Germline V gene lookup returns CDR1 SGHRS and CDR2 YFSETQ. CDR3 bases: TGCGCCAGCAGCACGGGGCTAGCGGGAGGGACAGATACGCAGTATTTT. This gives the protein CASSTGLAGGTDTQYF.

The V call is TRBV10-3, the J call TRBJ2-3; D gene ambiguous. Trimming took off 1 base at V and 4 bases at J, with 6 bases between the two ends. The CDR3 is made up of 13 amino acids. Germline V gives CDR1 ENHRY, CDR2 SYGVKD. The CDR3 loop is CAISEFKSDTQYF. The CDR3 DNA reads TGTGCCATCAGTGAGTTCAAGTCAGATACGCAGTATTTT.

Only a few counts were recorded for this clonotype. The chain couples TRBV27 to TRBJ2-7; 7 bases agree with TRBD2. Trimming took 7 bases from V and 3 from J; bases not matched to a gene: 12. This CDR3 comprises 15 residues. In germline, CDR1 is MNHEY, CDR2 SMNVEV (reference sequence). CDR3 in DNA: TGTGCCAGCAAGGAGCGGGAAGGCCTCATCTACGAGCAGTACTTC. It translates to CASKEREGLIYEQYF.

At least ten counts were recorded for this clonotype. V gene TRBV12-3 or TRBV12-4 combines with J gene TRBJ1-5; 8 bases agree with TRBD1. V shed 4 bases, J shed 6 bases, and the junction held 5 bases outside the gene matches. The CDR3 length is 14 residues. For the CDR3, the DNA is TGTGCCAGCAGTTCGGACAGGGCGGGTCAGCCCCAGCATTTT. It is translated as CASSSDRAGQPQHF.

The gene calls are TRBV4-3 and TRBJ2-3, with 10 bases matching TRBD2. The CDR3 contains 17 residues. Germline V gene sequence: CDR1 LGHNA, CDR2 YSLEER. Trimming took 1 base from V and 0 from J; bases not matched to a gene: 4. The CDR3 bases are TGCGCCAGCAGCCAAGTCCAGACTAGCGGGAGCACAGATACGCAGTATTTT. This encodes CASSQVQTSGSTDTQYF.

This clonotype occurred a few times. CDR3 DNA sequence: TGCGCCAGCAGCCAAGGGGGAGGGACCTTCGATACGCAGTATTTT. This translates into CASSQGGGTFDTQYF. This chain links TRBV4-3 with TRBJ2-3, with 7 bases that match TRBD2. J gave up 6 bases and V 1 base, and 7 bases lay outside the gene matches. The CDR3 has 15 amino acids. Germline assignment: CDR1 LGHNA and CDR2 YSLEER.

The chain is built from TRBV20-1 and TRBJ1-2; D not certain. This CDR3 region has 12 residues. Germline loops: CDR1 DFQATT, CDR2 SNEGSKA (reference sequence). Between the trimmed V and J ends, which lost 3 bases and 0 bases, there was a span of 5 bases. Written as DNA, the CDR3 is TGCAGTGCTAGGTTGTCTAACTATGGCTACACCTTC. Amino acid sequence: CSARLSNYGYTF.

The chain uses TRBV12-3 or TRBV12-4 and TRBJ2-7, with TRBD1 as a possible D gene (6 bases). The germline V and J ends were trimmed by 5 bases and 0 bases, with 14 bases remaining between them. The CDR3 length is 15 residues. The CDR3 bases are TGTGCCAGCAGTATGTACAGGACAGACTCCTACGAGCAGTACTTC. This translates into CASSMYRTDSYEQYF.